This TCR beta chain was identified during a study of OX40 agonist ivuxolimab in advanced cancers. Study at large: The dose of intravenous ivuxolimab that patients received every 2 weeks ranged from 0.01 to 10 mg/kg.

The V gene lost 8 bases and the J gene lost 2 bases, with 12 bases spanning the gap. The CDR3 contains 13 residues. In germline, CDR1 is ENHRY, CDR2 SYGVKD. Repertoires were generated with immunoSEQ multiplex PCR, while TCRdb's copy carries only in-frame clones and drops some. In the table there are 55,000 to 70,000 clones, about 86% of which are singletons. Sampled blood was obtained at baseline, cycle 4 day 1, and cycle 7 day 1. Material: CD4+ or CD8+ T cells sorted from blood, obtained in a trial of the OX40 agonist ivuxolimab. The source of this sequence is an adult with an advanced solid tumor such as melanoma, head and neck, liver or kidney cancer. The chain couples TRBV10-3 to TRBJ2-5; D could derive from TRBD1 or TRBD2 (6 bases each). CDR3 DNA sequence: TGTGCCATCCGGGGGCCCTTACAAGAGACCCAGTACTTC. Its translation: CAIRGPLQETQYF.